The present TCR beta chain was sequenced within a study of CD8 T cells in Susac syndrome. Study findings and constraints: The study conceded that its TCR sequencing and HLA analysis involved relatively few individuals.

Random-hexamer reverse transcription was applied to roughly 0.45 to 1 ug RNA. Amplification of TCR beta CDR3 used immunoSEQ multiplex PCR across 54 Vbeta and 13 Jbeta. One entry per CDR3 protein, called by TCRdb with MiXCR from the immunoSEQ multiplex PCR reads. The sample shows 90,000 to 150,000 distinct CDR3 sequences, 92% of them seen only once. Germline V CDR1 and CDR2: MDHEN, SYDVKM. V dropped 6 bases and J dropped 3 bases, with 15 bases sitting between them. This CDR3 has 14 residues. A word on this clonotype: What it binds is not known.

From blood CD8+ and CD4+ T cells, TCR beta sequences were generated. Through negative isolation, CD4+ and CD8+ T cells were obtained, while TEMRA cells were enriched using FACS. The sequenced material came from CD8+ T cells from PBMCs. This clonotype was obtained from a human donor in good health. The chain carries TRBV28 and TRBJ2-7; possible D gene TRBD2, 6 bases. The CDR3, as DNA: TGTGCCAGCAGCTGGACCGTCGGGGGCTACGAGCAGTACTTC. It is translated as CASSWTVGGYEQYF.